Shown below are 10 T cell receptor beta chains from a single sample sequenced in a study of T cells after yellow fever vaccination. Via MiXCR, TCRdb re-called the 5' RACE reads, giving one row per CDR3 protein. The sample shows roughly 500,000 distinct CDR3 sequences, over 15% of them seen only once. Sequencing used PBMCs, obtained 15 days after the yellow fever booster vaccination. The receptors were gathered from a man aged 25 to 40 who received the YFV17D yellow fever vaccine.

This CDR3 is CSAITPPNEQFF. The CDR3 DNA sequence: TGCAGTGCTATCACACCCCCCAATGAGCAGTTCTTC. The gene calls are TRBV20-1 and TRBJ2-1; D gene uncertain. V dropped 4 bases and J dropped 6 bases, with 10 bases sitting between them. CDR3 length: 12 amino acids. The germline V gene encodes CDR1 DFQATT and CDR2 SNEGSKA (reference sequence).

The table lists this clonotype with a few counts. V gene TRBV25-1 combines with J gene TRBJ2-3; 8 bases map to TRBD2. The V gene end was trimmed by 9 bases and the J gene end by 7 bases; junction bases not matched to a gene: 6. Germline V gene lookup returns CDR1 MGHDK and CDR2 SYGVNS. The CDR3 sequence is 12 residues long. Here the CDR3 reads CASIGGGNTQYF. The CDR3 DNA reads TGTGCCAGTATCGGGGGGGGAAATACGCAGTATTTT.

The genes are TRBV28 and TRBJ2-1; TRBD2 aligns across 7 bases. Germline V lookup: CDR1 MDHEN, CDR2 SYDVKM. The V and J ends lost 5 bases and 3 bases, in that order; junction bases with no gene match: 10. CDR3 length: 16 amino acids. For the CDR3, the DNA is TGTGCCAGCAGTACCCCGGGAGGCTCGAACTACAATGAGCAGTTCTTC. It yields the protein CASSTPGGSNYNEQFF. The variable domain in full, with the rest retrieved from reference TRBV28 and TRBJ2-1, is DVKVTQSSRYLVKRTGEKVFLECVQDMDHENMFWYRQDPGLGLRLIYFSYDVKMKEKGDIPEGYSVSREKKERFSLILESASTNQTSMYLCASSTPGGSNYNEQFFGPGTRLTVL.

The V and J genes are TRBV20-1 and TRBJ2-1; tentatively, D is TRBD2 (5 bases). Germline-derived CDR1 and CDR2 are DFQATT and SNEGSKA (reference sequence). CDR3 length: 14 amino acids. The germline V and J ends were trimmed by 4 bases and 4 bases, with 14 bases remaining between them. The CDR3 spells CSAMREWGYNEQFF. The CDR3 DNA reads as TGCAGTGCTATGAGGGAATGGGGTTACAATGAGCAGTTCTTC.

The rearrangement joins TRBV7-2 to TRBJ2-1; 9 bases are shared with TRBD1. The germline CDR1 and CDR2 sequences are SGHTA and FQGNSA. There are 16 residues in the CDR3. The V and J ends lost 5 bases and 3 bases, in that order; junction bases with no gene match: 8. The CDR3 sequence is CASSRAGTGNYNEQFF. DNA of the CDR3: TGTGCCAGCAGCCGCGCCGGGACAGGGAACTACAATGAGCAGTTCTTC.

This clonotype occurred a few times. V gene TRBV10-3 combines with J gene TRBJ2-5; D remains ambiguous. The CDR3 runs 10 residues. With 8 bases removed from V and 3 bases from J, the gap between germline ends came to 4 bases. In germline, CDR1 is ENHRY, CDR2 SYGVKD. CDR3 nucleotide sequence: TGTGCCATCGGCGAAGAGACCCAGTACTTC. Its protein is CAIGEETQYF.

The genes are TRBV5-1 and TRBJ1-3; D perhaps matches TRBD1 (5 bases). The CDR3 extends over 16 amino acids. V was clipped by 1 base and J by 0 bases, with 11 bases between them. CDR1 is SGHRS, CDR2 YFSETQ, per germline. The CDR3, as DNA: TGCGCCAGCAGCTTGCAGGGCCTCAGCTCTGGAAACACCATATATTTT. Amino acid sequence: CASSLQGLSSGNTIYF.

In DNA form, the CDR3 reads TGTGCCAGCAGAGCCACCGGGTCTCTAGGACGAGAGACCCAGTACTTC. Its translation is CASRATGSLGRETQYF. J is TRBJ2-5 and V is TRBV6-1; D is unresolved. The CDR3 is 16 residues long. The germline V gene has CDR1 MNHNS and CDR2 SASEGT. With 6 bases removed from V and 4 bases from J, the gap between germline ends came to 21 bases.

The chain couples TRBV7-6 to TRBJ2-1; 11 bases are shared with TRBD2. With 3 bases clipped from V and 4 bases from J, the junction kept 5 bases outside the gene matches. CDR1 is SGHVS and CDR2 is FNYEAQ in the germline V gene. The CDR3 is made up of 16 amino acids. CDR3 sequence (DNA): TGTGCCAGCAGCTTGGTGACTAGCGGGACTTACAATGAGCAGTTCTTC. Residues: CASSLVTSGTYNEQFF.

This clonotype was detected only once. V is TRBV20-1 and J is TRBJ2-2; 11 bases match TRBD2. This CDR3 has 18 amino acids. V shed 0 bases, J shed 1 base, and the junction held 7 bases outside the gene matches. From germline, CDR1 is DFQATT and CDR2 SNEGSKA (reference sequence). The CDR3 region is CSARDPAGLAVNTGELFF. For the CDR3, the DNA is TGCAGTGCTAGAGACCCTGCGGGACTAGCGGTGAACACCGGGGAGCTGTTTTTT.